Below, 25 T cell receptor beta chains from the same sample are listed, as sequenced in a study of T cells after somatic rescue of genetic block. Clones were sequenced by immunoSEQ multiplex PCR, and TCRdb holds only the in-frame ones, with some missing. The sample carries under 150,000 clones, 75% to 95% recorded once. The sample taken for sequencing was peripheral blood mononuclear cells (PBMCs). These receptors all stem from a woman between 18 and 29 years old.

The V gene is TRBV7-9, the J gene TRBJ1-5; D remains unclear. CDR3 length: 15 residues. Germline lookup yields CDR1 SEHNR and CDR2 FQNEAQ (reference sequence). V shed 5 bases and J shed 7 bases, with 18 bases lying between them. CDR3 DNA: TGTGCCAGCAGCCCCTCAGATACCCGAGGGCAGCCCCAGCATTTT. This encodes CASSPSDTRGQPQHF. The full variable domain, in which reference TRBV7-9 and TRBJ1-5 provide the parts outside the CDR3, is DTGVSQNPRHKITKRGQNVTFRCDPISEHNRLYWYRQTLGQGPEFLTYFQNEAQLEKSRLLSDRFSAERPKGSFSTLEIQRTEQGDSAMYLCASSPSDTRGQPQHFGDGTRLSIL.

This clone was seen only once. The chain joins TRBV23-1 to TRBJ1-6, with 8 bases fitting TRBD1. TRBV23-1 is recorded as an ORF, its role being uncertain. The trim removed 1 base at V and 7 bases at J, leaving 3 bases unmatched. The CDR3 extends over 15 amino acids. The CDR3 nucleotides read TGCGCCAGCAGTCAATGGACAGGGCGAAATTCACCCCTCCACTTT. Protein product: CASSQWTGRNSPLHF.

The gene calls are TRBV27 and TRBJ1-1, with D possibly TRBD1 on 6 matching bases. The V end was cut by 2 bases, the J end by 11 bases, with 15 bases between. CDR3 length: 13 residues. The germline gives CDR1 MNHEY, CDR2 SMNVEV (reference sequence). The CDR3, as DNA: TGTGCCAGCAGTTTAAATCACAGGGTCGAGGCTTTCTTT. This sequence encodes CASSLNHRVEAFF.

J is TRBJ1-5 and V is TRBV6-6; 7 positions agree with TRBD1. Unmatched junction bases numbered 4, after V lost 6 bases and J lost 2 bases. The CDR3 length is 14 residues. Germline V CDR1 and CDR2: MNHNY, SVGAGI (reference sequence). CDR3 amino acids: CASSRQGGNQPQHF. CDR3 coding DNA: TGTGCCAGCAGCCGACAGGGAGGCAATCAGCCCCAGCATTTT.

The chain uses TRBV19 and TRBJ2-5; 7 positions match TRBD1. The CDR3 loop spans 14 amino acids. The germline V gene has CDR1 LNHDA and CDR2 SQIVND (reference sequence). After removal of 5 bases from V and 4 bases from J, the junction contained 7 bases not matched to a gene. CDR3 nucleotides: TGTGCCAGTAGTCAACAACAGGGGTCAGAGACCCAGTACTTC. Its protein is CASSQQQGSETQYF.

The chain links TRBV4-1 to TRBJ2-7, with a tentative D call TRBD2 (6 bases). There are 15 residues in the CDR3. V was cut by 4 bases and J by 0 bases, with 13 bases left in between. Looked up from germline, CDR1 is MGHRA and CDR2 is YSYEKL. The CDR3 sequence is CASSRVGGLSYEQYF. CDR3 DNA sequence: TGCGCCAGCAGCCGAGTTGGGGGACTCTCCTACGAGCAGTACTTC.

This sequence joins TRBV6-4 and TRBJ1-5, with TRBD1 as a possible D gene (5 bases). CDR3 length: 13 residues. With 6 bases removed from V and 4 bases from J, the gap between germline ends came to 10 bases. The germline gives CDR1 MRHNA, CDR2 SNTAGT. The CDR3: CASSVTENQPQHF. The CDR3 coding sequence is TGTGCCAGCAGCGTGACAGAGAATCAGCCCCAGCATTTT.

The CDR3 region is CASSSGQGRGYTF. CDR3 sequence (DNA): TGTGCCAGTAGTTCCGGACAGGGTCGAGGCTACACCTTC. The chain combines TRBV19 with TRBJ1-2, with 8 bases matching TRBD1. The CDR3 length is 13 residues. V dropped 5 bases and J dropped 8; count of bases not matched to a gene: 7. Germline lookup yields CDR1 LNHDA and CDR2 SQIVND (reference sequence). The full variable domain, rest sourced from reference TRBV19 and TRBJ1-2, is DGGITQSPKYLFRKEGQNVTLSCEQNLNHDAMYWYRQDPGQGLRLIYYSQIVNDFQKGDIAEGYSVSREKKESFPLTVTSAQKNPTAFYLCASSSGQGRGYTFGSGTRLTVV.

V usage is TRBV5-4 and J usage is TRBJ2-7, with D tentatively TRBD1 (6 bases). The CDR3 is made up of 15 amino acids. Trimming stripped 0 bases from V and 5 bases from J, with 15 bases between. Germline CDR1 and CDR2: SGHNT and YYREEE (reference sequence). DNA for the CDR3: TGTGCCAGCAGCTTGGCTGGGACACTTCAGAACGAGCAGTACTTC. This sequence encodes CASSLAGTLQNEQYF.

This chain links TRBV7-2 with TRBJ1-2; tentative D call: TRBD1 (5 bases). CDR3 size: 13 residues. Germline V CDR1 and CDR2: SGHTA, FQGNSA. V was shortened by 3 bases and J by 8 bases, with 13 bases between the two germline ends. In DNA, the CDR3 is TGTGCCAGCAGCTTCGTGGGGGTGGAGGGCTACACCTTC. Translation: CASSFVGVEGYTF.

V gene TRBV28 combines with J gene TRBJ1-2; unclear D gene. The CDR3 loop spans 13 amino acids. Per germline, CDR1 MDHEN and CDR2 SYDVKM. Trimming removed 4 bases from V and 3 bases from J, with 9 bases in between. The CDR3 DNA sequence: TGTGCCAGCAGTTCCTGGACGGACTATGGCTACACCTTC. Translated: CASSSWTDYGYTF.

The CDR3 reads CSVERTSGGSSTDTQYF. Written as DNA, the CDR3 is TGCAGCGTTGAGAGGACGTCGGGGGGCTCTAGCACAGATACGCAGTATTTT. The J gene is TRBJ2-3, the V gene TRBV29-1, with a possible D match to TRBD2 (7 bases). Germline lookup yields CDR1 SQVTM and CDR2 ANQGSEA. The CDR3 runs to 17 residues. Trimming removed 3 bases from V and 0 bases from J, with 19 bases in between.

The chain uses TRBV2 and TRBJ2-2; D is perhaps TRBD2 (6 bases). Trimming took off 2 bases at V and 1 base at J, with 11 bases between the two ends. Germline V CDR1 and CDR2: SNHLY, FYNNEI. The CDR3 contains 16 residues. DNA for the CDR3: TGTGCCAGCAGTGAATTTGAGGGAGGGAACACCGGGGAGCTGTTTTTT. It yields the protein CASSEFEGGNTGELFF.

V usage is TRBV28 and J usage is TRBJ1-4; 8 positions agree with TRBD1. The CDR3 runs to 14 residues. CDR1 and CDR2 from the germline V gene are MDHEN and SYDVKM. J was trimmed by 4 bases and V by 5 bases; bases with no gene match: 3. CDR3 nucleotide sequence: TGTGCCAGCAGTGTAGGACAGGGTAATGAAAAACTGTTTTTT. Amino acid sequence: CASSVGQGNEKLFF.

This sequence joins TRBV5-1 and TRBJ2-2; TRBD1 matches at 8 bases. The germline V gene has CDR1 SGHRS and CDR2 YFSETQ. With 4 bases clipped from V and 4 bases from J, the junction kept 6 bases outside the gene matches. CDR3 size: 15 residues. The CDR3 DNA is TGCGCCAGCAGCCCGGGACAGGAGGGCACCGGGGAGCTGTTTTTT. As protein: CASSPGQEGTGELFF.

This chain joins TRBV5-1 and TRBJ2-5, with D possibly matching TRBD2 (5 bases). Trimming took 4 bases from V and 4 from J, leaving 14 bases between them. From germline, CDR1 is SGHRS and CDR2 YFSETQ. This CDR3 comprises 14 residues. The CDR3, as DNA: TGCGCCAGCAGCCCAGAGCGGCCGGGAGAGACCCAGTACTTC. Protein product: CASSPERPGETQYF. The full variable domain, with the rest looked up from reference TRBV5-1 and TRBJ2-5, is KAGVTQTPRYLIKTRGQQVTLSCSPISGHRSVSWYQQTPGQGLQFLFEYFSETQRNKGNFPGRFSGRQFSNSRSEMNVSTLELGDSALYLCASSPERPGETQYFGPGTRLLVL.

This clone was found a few times. The rearrangement joins TRBV23-1 to TRBJ1-5, with 7 bases identical to TRBD1. TRBV23-1 is recorded as an ORF, its role being uncertain. J was trimmed by 7 bases and V by 4 bases; bases with no gene match: 4. The CDR3 consists of 13 residues. The CDR3, as DNA: TGCGCCAGCAGTCGACAGGGCTGGCAGCCCCAGCATTTT. Its translation is CASSRQGWQPQHF.

The CDR3 coding sequence is TGTGCCAGCAGCTTTTTCCGGTGGTCCAATCAGCCCCAGCATTTT. Translating gives CASSFFRWSNQPQHF. The rearrangement links TRBV7-3 to TRBJ1-5; D unclear. This CDR3 spans 15 amino acids. CDR1 is SGHTA and CDR2 is FQGTGA in the germline V gene. V was trimmed by 3 bases and J by 3 bases, leaving 12 bases between them.

V gene TRBV5-4 combines with J gene TRBJ2-7, with D uncertain. The CDR3 loop spans 11 amino acids. Deletions cut 6 bases from V and 6 bases from J, with 10 bases between. The germline CDR1 and CDR2 sequences are SGHNT and YYREEE (reference sequence). CDR3 sequence reads: CASMSGSEQYF. The CDR3 DNA reads TGTGCCAGCATGTCAGGCAGCGAGCAGTACTTC.

This clone was observed a handful of times. The rearrangement joins TRBV10-3 to TRBJ1-2; a weak D match, TRBD1 (5 bases). Germline CDR1 ENHRY, CDR2 SYGVKD. With 6 bases removed from V and 6 bases from J, the gap between germline ends came to 14 bases. The CDR3 spans 13 residues. For the CDR3, the DNA is TGTGCCATCAGAGCCAGGGAGGCGGATGGCTACACCTTC. Protein product: CAIRAREADGYTF.

The chain combines TRBV6-6 with TRBJ1-2, with D perhaps matching TRBD1 (6 bases). This CDR3 has 13 amino acids. Germline assignment: CDR1 MNHNY and CDR2 SVGAGI (reference sequence). Trimming removed 6 bases at V and 6 bases at J, with 14 bases between. CDR3 residues: CASSPTGIHGYTF. The CDR3 DNA follows: TGTGCCAGCAGCCCTACAGGGATCCATGGCTACACCTTC.

CDR3 coding DNA: TGCGCCAGCAGCCAAACGACAGGGTTTAATGAAAAACTGTTTTTT. It codes for CASSQTTGFNEKLFF. The J gene is TRBJ1-4, the V gene TRBV4-3; 7 bases are a match to TRBD1. The germline V gene encodes CDR1 LGHNA and CDR2 YSLEER. The trim removed 2 bases at V and 4 bases at J, leaving 4 bases unmatched. The CDR3 contains 15 residues.

The chain combines TRBV5-1 with TRBJ2-1, with a tentative D call TRBD1 (6 bases). The CDR3 has 17 amino acids. Trimming took 5 bases from V and 1 from J, leaving 19 bases between them. CDR1 and CDR2 from the germline V gene are SGHRS and YFSETQ. The CDR3 loop is CASRVRVGTLSYNEQFF. CDR3 sequence (DNA): TGCGCCAGCAGGGTCAGGGTCGGGACATTATCCTACAATGAGCAGTTCTTC.

The chain couples TRBV7-2 to TRBJ2-7; no clear D gene. Germline V gene lookup returns CDR1 SGHTA and CDR2 FQGNSA. The germline V and J ends were trimmed by 5 bases and 4 bases, with 18 bases remaining between them. The CDR3 length is 15 residues. The CDR3 here is CASSPQDRAPYEQYF. The CDR3 DNA sequence: TGTGCCAGCAGCCCTCAGGACCGGGCCCCGTACGAGCAGTACTTC.

The CDR3 region is CASSLVGEAFF. The CDR3 DNA is TGTGCCAGCAGCTTGGTGGGTGAAGCTTTCTTT. The chain joins TRBV5-6 to TRBJ1-1; no firm D call. This CDR3 spans 11 amino acids. V was shortened by 0 bases and J by 7 bases, with 4 bases between the two germline ends. The germline V gene encodes CDR1 SGHDT and CDR2 YYEEEE.